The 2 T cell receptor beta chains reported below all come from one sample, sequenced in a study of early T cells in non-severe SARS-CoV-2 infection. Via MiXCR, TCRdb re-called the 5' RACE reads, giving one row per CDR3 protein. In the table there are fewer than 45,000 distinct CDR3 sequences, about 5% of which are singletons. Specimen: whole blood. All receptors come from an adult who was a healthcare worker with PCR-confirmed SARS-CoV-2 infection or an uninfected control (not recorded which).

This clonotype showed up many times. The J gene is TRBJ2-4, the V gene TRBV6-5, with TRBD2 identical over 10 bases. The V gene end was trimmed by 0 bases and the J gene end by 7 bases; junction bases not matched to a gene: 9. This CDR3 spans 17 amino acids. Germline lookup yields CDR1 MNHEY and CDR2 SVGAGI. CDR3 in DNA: TGTGCCAGCAGTTACTCGGCGGTAGCGGGAGGTCCGAACATTCAGTACTTC. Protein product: CASSYSAVAGGPNIQYF.

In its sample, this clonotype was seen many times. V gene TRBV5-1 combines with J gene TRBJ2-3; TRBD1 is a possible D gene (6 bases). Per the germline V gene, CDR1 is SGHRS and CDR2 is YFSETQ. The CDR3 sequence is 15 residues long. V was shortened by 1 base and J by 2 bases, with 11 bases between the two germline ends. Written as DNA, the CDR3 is TGCGCCAGCAGCTTGACCGGACAGCCCACAGATACGCAGTATTTT. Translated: CASSLTGQPTDTQYF.